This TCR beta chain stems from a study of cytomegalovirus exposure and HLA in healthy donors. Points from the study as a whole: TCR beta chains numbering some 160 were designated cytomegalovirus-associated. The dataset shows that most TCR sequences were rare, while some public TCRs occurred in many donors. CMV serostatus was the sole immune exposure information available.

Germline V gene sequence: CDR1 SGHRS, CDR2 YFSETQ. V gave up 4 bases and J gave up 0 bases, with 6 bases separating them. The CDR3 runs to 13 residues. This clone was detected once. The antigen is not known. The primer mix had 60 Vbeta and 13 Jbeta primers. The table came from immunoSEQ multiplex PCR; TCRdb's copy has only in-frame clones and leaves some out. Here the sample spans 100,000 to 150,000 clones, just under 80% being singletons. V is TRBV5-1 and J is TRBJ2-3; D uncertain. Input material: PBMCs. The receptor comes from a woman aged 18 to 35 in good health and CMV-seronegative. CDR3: CASSPTSTDTQYF. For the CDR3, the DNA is TGCGCCAGCAGCCCAACTAGCACAGATACGCAGTATTTT.